The 31 T cell receptor beta chains in this list originate from one sample, sequenced in a study of shared clonotypes between healthy human individuals. The method was immunoSEQ multiplex PCR; TCRdb's version includes in-frame clones alone and lacks a portion of them. Among about 470,000 clones, roughly three quarters were seen once, and the ten largest hold 13%. Sequenced input: PBMCs. The origin of the receptors is a woman in her 40s in good health. Some clones in this sample may be carry-over from other donors' samples.

This chain joins TRBV7-9 and TRBJ2-1; 7 nucleotides match TRBD2. Per the germline V gene, CDR1 is SEHNR and CDR2 is FQNEAQ (reference sequence). This CDR3 spans 15 amino acids. V lost 1 base, J lost 11 bases, and 11 bases stayed unmatched. The CDR3 is CASSLGDYPTMKQFF. DNA for the CDR3: TGTGCCAGCAGCTTAGGGGACTACCCTACAATGAAGCAGTTCTTC.

The gene calls are TRBV5-1 and TRBJ2-7; no firm D call. Germline values: CDR1 SGHRS, CDR2 YFSETQ. The CDR3 covers 14 residues. V was pared by 0 bases and J by 5 bases, with 12 bases between. This chain's CDR3 is CASSLGSTKDEQYF. CDR3 coding DNA: TGCGCCAGCAGCTTGGGGTCCACTAAAGACGAGCAGTACTTC.

The chain carries TRBV27 and TRBJ1-4; the match to TRBD1 covers 9 bases. Germline CDR1 is MNHEY and CDR2 is SMNVEV (reference sequence). Germline trimming cut 5 bases from V and 6 bases from J; bases unmatched to any gene: 10. The CDR3 loop spans 16 amino acids. The CDR3 sequence: CASSPPPGQGDEKLFF. The CDR3 DNA follows: TGTGCCAGCAGTCCCCCCCCGGGACAGGGAGATGAAAAACTGTTTTTT.

CDR3 nucleotide sequence: TGTGCCAGTAAGGATAGTCGGATAGTGGGCATTCAGTACTTC. Translating gives CASKDSRIVGIQYF. The chain links TRBV19 to TRBJ2-4, with unresolved D. The CDR3 sequence is 14 residues long. Trimming took 7 bases from V and 9 from J, leaving 19 bases between them. Per germline, CDR1 LNHDA and CDR2 SQIVND (reference sequence).

The sample holds many counts of this clone. The rearrangement joins TRBV19 to TRBJ1-1; TRBD1 matches at 7 bases. Per germline, CDR1 LNHDA and CDR2 SQIVND (reference sequence). This CDR3 contains 15 residues. Trimming at V came to 4 bases and at J to 0 bases, leaving 5 bases not matched to a gene. CDR3 coding DNA: TGTGCCAGTAGTAAACAGGGGTCCATGAACACTGAAGCTTTCTTT. Its protein product is CASSKQGSMNTEAFF.

The chain employs TRBV18 and TRBJ2-3, with TRBD1 as a possible D gene (6 bases). The length of the CDR3 is 14 residues. The germline CDR1 and CDR2 sequences are KGHSH and LQKENI. Trimming removed 2 bases at V and 2 bases at J, with 8 bases between. The CDR3 nucleotides are TGTGCCAGCTCACCAGACAGGAACACAGATACGCAGTATTTT. Encoded protein: CASSPDRNTDTQYF.

The chain combines TRBV28 with TRBJ2-2, with 9 bases that match TRBD2. The V segment lost 6 bases and the J segment 0 bases; nucleotides outside the gene matches: 5. Germline CDR1 MDHEN, CDR2 SYDVKM. CDR3 length: 16 residues. The CDR3 is CASRIRLAANTGELFF. CDR3 nucleotide sequence: TGTGCCAGCAGAATAAGACTAGCGGCGAACACCGGGGAGCTGTTTTTT.

This clone was found once. The J gene is TRBJ2-5, the V gene TRBV4-2, with TRBD2 matching over 8 bases. The J call may be incorrect, as the DNA end agrees better with TRBJ2-7. This CDR3 is 15 amino acids long. Germline-derived CDR1 and CDR2 are LGHNA and YNFKEQ. DNA for the CDR3: TGTGCCAGCAGCCAAACGGCGGGGGGACACTACGAGCAGTACTTC. Its translation is CASSQTAGGHYEQYF.

The chain recombines TRBV5-1 with TRBJ2-1; D is perhaps TRBD1 (6 bases). The CDR3 runs 16 residues. The germline gives CDR1 SGHRS, CDR2 YFSETQ. With 4 bases removed from V and 0 bases from J, the gap between germline ends came to 14 bases. The CDR3 DNA reads as TGCGCCAGCAGCCGGACAGCGTATAGCTCCTACAATGAGCAGTTCTTC. This sequence encodes CASSRTAYSSYNEQFF.

This sequence joins TRBV2 and TRBJ2-7; TRBD1 agrees at 11 bases. Germline CDR1 SNHLY, CDR2 FYNNEI. CDR3 length: 15 residues. J lost 6 bases, V lost 6 bases, and 10 bases had no gene match. The CDR3 spells CASRTGTGGYSEQYF. The CDR3 DNA reads TGTGCCAGCAGGACCGGGACAGGGGGGTACTCCGAGCAGTACTTC.

The V call is TRBV14, the J call TRBJ2-7; D possibly uses TRBD1 or TRBD2 (5 bases each). Germline lookup yields CDR1 SGHDN and CDR2 FVKESK. The CDR3 sequence is 14 residues long. V gave up 5 bases and J gave up 0 bases, with 11 bases separating them. The chain's CDR3 is CASSFRDGSYEQYF. CDR3 nucleotides: TGTGCCAGCAGCTTTCGGGACGGCTCCTACGAGCAGTACTTC. Full variable domain (outside the CDR3, taken from reference TRBV14 and TRBJ2-7): EAGVTQFPSHSVIEKGQTVTLRCDPISGHDNLYWYRRVMGKEIKFLLHFVKESKQDESGMPNNRFLAERTGGTYSTLKVQPAELEDSGVYFCASSFRDGSYEQYFGPGTRLTVT.

This clone was detected a few times. The rearrangement uses TRBV30 and TRBJ1-2; D remains unclear. V dropped 0 bases and J dropped 10 bases, with 9 bases sitting between them. Germline V gives CDR1 GTSNPN, CDR2 SVGIG (reference sequence). CDR3 length: 11 amino acids. CDR3 in amino acids: CAWSVGFDYTF. The CDR3 bases are TGTGCCTGGAGTGTCGGTTTCGACTACACCTTC.

The chain recombines TRBV7-2 with TRBJ1-5, with a weak D call TRBD1 (6 bases). V dropped 2 bases and J dropped 6 bases, with 8 bases sitting between them. The CDR3 totals 13 residues. Germline values: CDR1 SGHTA, CDR2 FQGNSA. CDR3 sequence: CASSLYRAQPQHF. DNA of the CDR3: TGTGCCAGCAGCTTATACAGGGCTCAGCCCCAGCATTTT.

In this sample, this clone turned up once. The V and J genes are TRBV4-3 and TRBJ2-3; the D is unclear. CDR3 length: 14 residues. The germline V and J ends were trimmed by 4 bases and 0 bases, with 8 bases remaining between them. Per germline, CDR1 LGHNA and CDR2 YSLEER. In DNA form, the CDR3 reads TGCGCCAGCAGCCGCCAAAGAAGCACAGATACGCAGTATTTT. This codes for CASSRQRSTDTQYF.

V is TRBV5-4 and J is TRBJ2-7, with 7 nucleotides matching TRBD2. Germline CDR1 and CDR2: SGHNT and YYREEE (reference sequence). Losses at the gene ends were 1 base for V and 6 bases for J; bases not matched to a gene: 10. The CDR3 runs 15 residues. The CDR3 spells CASSLWSGGSVEQYF. CDR3 sequence (DNA): TGTGCCAGCAGCTTGTGGTCGGGAGGTTCCGTCGAGCAGTACTTC.

The CDR3 DNA reads TGTGCCAGTAGTATAGAGGCAGACTCTGGGGCCAACGTCCTGACTTTC. Protein sequence: CASSIEADSGANVLTF. This rearrangement joins TRBV19 to TRBJ2-6; the D is unclear. The CDR3 loop spans 16 amino acids. Trimming took off 0 bases at V and 0 bases at J, with 6 bases between the two ends. CDR1 LNHDA and CDR2 SQIVND come from the germline V gene (reference sequence).

This clone was counted a single time. V usage is TRBV7-8 and J usage is TRBJ2-2, with 9 positions matching TRBD2. The CDR3 spans 17 residues. With 1 base clipped from V and 5 bases from J, the junction kept 8 bases outside the gene matches. CDR1 and CDR2 from the germline V gene are SGHVS and FQNEAQ. The CDR3 spells CASSLVVAGVGTGELFF. In nucleotides, the CDR3 is TGTGCCAGCAGCTTAGTTGTAGCGGGAGTTGGTACCGGGGAGCTGTTTTTT.

The CDR3 DNA sequence: TGTGCCAGCAGCCTCCTGGGACAGGTTTTCACTGAAGCTTTCTTT. It specifies CASSLLGQVFTEAFF. The genes are TRBV7-9 and TRBJ1-1, with 8 bases that match TRBD1. The CDR3 is 15 amino acids. Germline CDR1 and CDR2: SEHNR and FQNEAQ (reference sequence). Trimming cost V 5 bases and J 4 bases; bases outside gene matches: 9.

This clone was picked up many times. The chain recombines TRBV19 with TRBJ2-1, with D maybe TRBD2 (6 bases). V was trimmed by 6 bases and J by 8 bases, leaving 20 bases between them. This CDR3 spans 15 amino acids. The V gene's germline CDR1 is LNHDA and CDR2 SQIVND (reference sequence). The CDR3 here is CASSYGGRLFDEQFF. The CDR3, as DNA: TGTGCCAGTAGCTACGGGGGACGCCTTTTCGATGAGCAGTTCTTC.

The chain employs TRBV30 and TRBJ2-7; D is perhaps TRBD1 (6 bases). V lost 2 bases, J lost 7 bases, and 12 bases lay in between. This CDR3 contains 12 residues. The V gene's germline CDR1 is GTSNPN and CDR2 SVGIG (reference sequence). The DNA for the CDR3 is TGTGCCTGGAGTCGCCGGACAGTTGAGCAGTACTTC. It yields the protein CAWSRRTVEQYF.

The chain employs TRBV9 and TRBJ2-3, with TRBD2 as a possible D gene (6 bases). The CDR3 has 16 residues. The germline V gene has CDR1 SGDLS and CDR2 YYNGEE. Trimming shortened V by 6 bases and J by 0 bases, and 17 bases separated the two germline ends. The CDR3 bases are TGTGCCAGCACCCCCGGAGGGAGGTCTAGCACAGATACGCAGTATTTT. Its protein product is CASTPGGRSSTDTQYF.

Only one count was recorded for this clone. This rearrangement joins TRBV6-4 to TRBJ1-2; D possibly corresponds to TRBD1 (5 bases). The CDR3 covers 15 residues. The V and J ends lost 4 bases and 3 bases respectively, with 15 bases between them. Germline V gene data show CDR1 as MRHNA and CDR2 as SNTAGT. The CDR3 nucleotides read TGTGCCAGCAGTGCCTCACCGGGAGGGGACTATGGCTACACCTTC. Residues: CASSASPGGDYGYTF.

V and J are TRBV18 and TRBJ2-7; 7 nucleotides match TRBD2. Trimming took 3 bases from V and 6 from J; bases not matched to a gene: 8. The V gene's germline CDR1 is KGHSH and CDR2 LQKENI. The CDR3 has 14 residues. The CDR3 reads CASSPPGGLGEQYF. The CDR3 DNA reads as TGTGCCAGCTCACCCCCGGGAGGACTGGGCGAGCAGTACTTC.

Concerning this clone: Just one base apart from a much larger clone, this may be a read error. The rearrangement links TRBV18 to TRBJ2-2, with D perhaps matching TRBD2 (5 bases). The CDR3 totals 14 residues. Germline V gene sequence: CDR1 KGHSH, CDR2 LQKENI. The V and J ends lost 0 bases and 3 bases respectively, with 5 bases between them. CDR3 coding DNA: TGTGCCAGCTCACCACCGGGAGACACCGGGGAGCTGTTTTTT. Protein product: CASSPPGDTGELFF.

This clone was found once. The rearrangement joins TRBV19 to TRBJ2-5; D call uncertain. This CDR3 has 13 residues. Germline V lookup: CDR1 LNHDA, CDR2 SQIVND (reference sequence). Trimming removed 3 bases at V and 5 bases at J, with 10 bases between. The CDR3 loop is CASSILVGETQYF. In DNA form, the CDR3 reads TGTGCCAGTAGTATCCTGGTGGGGGAGACCCAGTACTTC.

The chain links TRBV7-7 to TRBJ2-1, with D tentatively TRBD1 or TRBD2 (5 bases each). The V gene's germline CDR1 is SSHAT and CDR2 FNYEAQ (reference sequence). Deletions cut 5 bases from V and 12 bases from J, with 17 bases between. There are 13 residues in the CDR3. The CDR3 region is CASSPNNQGPQFF. The CDR3 DNA sequence: TGTGCCAGCAGCCCGAACAACCAGGGACCGCAGTTCTTC.

The chain is built from TRBV6-5 and TRBJ2-5, with 8 bases fitting TRBD2. Germline-derived CDR1 and CDR2 are MNHEY and SVGAGI. CDR3 length: 14 amino acids. V lost 6 bases and J lost 4; bases outside the gene matches: 7. In nucleotides, the CDR3 is TGTGCCAGCAGCCACTCCAGCGGGAGAGAGACCCAGTACTTC. Translated: CASSHSSGRETQYF.

The V call is TRBV9, the J call TRBJ2-3; D is possibly TRBD2 (6 bases). The CDR3 consists of 16 residues. Trimming removed 0 bases at V and 0 bases at J, with 11 bases between. Germline-derived CDR1 and CDR2 are SGDLS and YYNGEE. CDR3 loop: CASSVGQSGSTDTQYF. The DNA for the CDR3 is TGTGCCAGCAGCGTAGGTCAGAGCGGGAGCACAGATACGCAGTATTTT.

This chain connects TRBV28 to TRBJ2-1; 14 positions agree with TRBD2. Per germline, CDR1 MDHEN and CDR2 SYDVKM. V shed 6 bases, J shed 10 bases, and the junction held 8 bases outside the gene matches. CDR3 length equals 15 residues. The DNA for the CDR3 is TGTGCCAGCAGCCGAGGGACTAGCGGGAGACGGGAGCAGTTCTTC. Translating gives CASSRGTSGRREQFF.

This clone has more than one count but fewer than ten. This chain joins TRBV15 and TRBJ2-5; D not resolved. The CDR3 is 13 residues long. Germline lookup yields CDR1 LNHNV and CDR2 YYDKDF (reference sequence). Between the trimmed V and J ends, which lost 0 bases and 1 base, there was a span of 3 bases. CDR3 protein: CATSRDSQETQYF. In nucleotides, the CDR3 is TGTGCCACCAGCAGAGACAGCCAAGAGACCCAGTACTTC.

This clone came up once. The rearrangement uses TRBV7-9 and TRBJ2-7, with 8 bases that match TRBD1. Germline values: CDR1 SEHNR, CDR2 FQNEAQ (reference sequence). The CDR3 covers 18 residues. With 2 bases clipped from V and 4 bases from J, the junction kept 16 bases outside the gene matches. The CDR3 is CASSLPTAGTGVLYEQYF. The CDR3, as DNA: TGTGCCAGCAGCTTACCAACTGCGGGGACAGGCGTATTATACGAGCAGTACTTC.